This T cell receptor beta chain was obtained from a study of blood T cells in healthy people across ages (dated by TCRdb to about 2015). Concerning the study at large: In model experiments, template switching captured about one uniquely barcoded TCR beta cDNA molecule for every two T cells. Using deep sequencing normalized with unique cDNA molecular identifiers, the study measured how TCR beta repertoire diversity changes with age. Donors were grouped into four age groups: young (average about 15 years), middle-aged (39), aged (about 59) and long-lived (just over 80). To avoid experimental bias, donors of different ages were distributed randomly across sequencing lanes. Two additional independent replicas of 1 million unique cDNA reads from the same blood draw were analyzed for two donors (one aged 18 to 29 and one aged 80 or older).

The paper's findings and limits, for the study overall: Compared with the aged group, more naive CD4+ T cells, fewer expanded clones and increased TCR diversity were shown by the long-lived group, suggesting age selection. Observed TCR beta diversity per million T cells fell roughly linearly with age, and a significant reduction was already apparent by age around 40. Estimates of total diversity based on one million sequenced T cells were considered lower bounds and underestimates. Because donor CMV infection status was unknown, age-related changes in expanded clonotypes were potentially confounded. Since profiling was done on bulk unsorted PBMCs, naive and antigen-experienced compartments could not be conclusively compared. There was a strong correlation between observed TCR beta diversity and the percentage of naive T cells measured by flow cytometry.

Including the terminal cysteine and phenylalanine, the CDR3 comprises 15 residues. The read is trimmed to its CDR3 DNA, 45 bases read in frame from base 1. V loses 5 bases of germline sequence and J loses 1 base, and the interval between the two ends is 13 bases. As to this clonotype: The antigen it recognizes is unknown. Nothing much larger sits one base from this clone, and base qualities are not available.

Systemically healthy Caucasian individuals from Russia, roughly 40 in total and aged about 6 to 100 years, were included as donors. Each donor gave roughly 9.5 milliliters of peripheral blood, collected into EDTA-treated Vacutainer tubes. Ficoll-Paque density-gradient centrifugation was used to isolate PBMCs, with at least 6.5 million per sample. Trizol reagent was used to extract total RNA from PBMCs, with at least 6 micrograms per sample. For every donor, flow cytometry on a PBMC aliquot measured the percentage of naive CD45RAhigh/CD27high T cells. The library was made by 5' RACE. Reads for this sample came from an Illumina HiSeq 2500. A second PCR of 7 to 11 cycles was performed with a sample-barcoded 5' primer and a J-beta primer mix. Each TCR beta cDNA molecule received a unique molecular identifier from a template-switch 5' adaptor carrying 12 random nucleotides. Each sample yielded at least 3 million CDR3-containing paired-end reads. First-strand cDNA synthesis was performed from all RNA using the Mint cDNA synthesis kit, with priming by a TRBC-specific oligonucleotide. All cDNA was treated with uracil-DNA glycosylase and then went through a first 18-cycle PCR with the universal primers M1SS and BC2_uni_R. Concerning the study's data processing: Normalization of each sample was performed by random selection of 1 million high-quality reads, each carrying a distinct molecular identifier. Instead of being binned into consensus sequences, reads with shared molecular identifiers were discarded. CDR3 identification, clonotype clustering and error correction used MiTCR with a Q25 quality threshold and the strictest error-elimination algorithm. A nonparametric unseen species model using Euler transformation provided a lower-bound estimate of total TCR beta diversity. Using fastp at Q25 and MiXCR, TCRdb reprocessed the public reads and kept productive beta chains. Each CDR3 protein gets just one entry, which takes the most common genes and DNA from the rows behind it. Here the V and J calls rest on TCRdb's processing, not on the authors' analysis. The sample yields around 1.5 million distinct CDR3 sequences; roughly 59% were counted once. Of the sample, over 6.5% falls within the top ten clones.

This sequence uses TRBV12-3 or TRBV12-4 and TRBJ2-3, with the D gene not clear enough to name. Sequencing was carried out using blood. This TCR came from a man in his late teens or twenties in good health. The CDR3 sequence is CASSRRDSRTDTQYF. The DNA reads TGTGCCAGCAGTAGAAGGGATAGCCGCACAGATACGCAGTATTTT.